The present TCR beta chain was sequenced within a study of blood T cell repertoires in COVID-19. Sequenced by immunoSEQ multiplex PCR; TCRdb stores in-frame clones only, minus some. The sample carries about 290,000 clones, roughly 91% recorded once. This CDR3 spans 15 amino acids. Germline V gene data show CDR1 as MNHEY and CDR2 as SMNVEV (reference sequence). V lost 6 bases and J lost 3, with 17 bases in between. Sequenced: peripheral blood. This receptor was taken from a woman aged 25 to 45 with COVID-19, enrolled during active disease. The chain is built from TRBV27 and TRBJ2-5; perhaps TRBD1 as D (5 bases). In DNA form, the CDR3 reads TGTGCCAGCAGCCTTATGGGGCGACCTAAAGAGACCCAGTACTTC. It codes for CASSLMGRPKETQYF.